The rows below give T cell receptor beta chains drawn from one sample of a study of blood T cells in healthy people across ages. TCRdb itself ran the 5' RACE reads through MiXCR, one entry per CDR3 protein. The table has 800,000 to 950,000 distinct CDR3 sequences, 40% to 60% seen once. Material: blood. These receptors were collected from a man aged 30 to 45 in good health. CDR3s include the opening cysteine and the closing phenylalanine or tryptophan. A D gene is named only where the DNA matches it firmly. Size is stated for part of the rows, as once, few or many counts, or as a class when the clone is expanded.

>NA|TRBV4-2|NA|TRBJ2-5|15
CASSQGLQVEETQYF
TGTGCCAGCAGCCAAGGCTTACAGGTCGAAGAGACCCAGTACTTC
>many|TRBV6-5|NA|TRBJ2-7|16
CASSYSRRTSSYEQYF
TGTGCCAGCAGTTACTCGAGGCGGACCAGCTCCTACGAGCAGTACTTC
>NA|TRBV4-2|TRBD2|TRBJ2-1|17
CASSPRSTSGGYNEQFF
TGTGCCAGCAGCCCCAGATCGACTAGCGGGGGGTACAATGAGCAGTTCTTC
>NA|TRBV3-1|NA|TRBJ2-7|14
CASRRRDTSYEQYF
TGTGCCAGCAGGCGCCGGGACACCTCCTACGAGCAGTACTTC
>many|TRBV29-1|TRBD2|TRBJ2-1|15
CSPPLVASGLNEQFF
TGCAGCCCCCCCCTCGTGGCTAGCGGCCTGAATGAGCAGTTCTTC
>NA|TRBV29-1|NA|TRBJ1-2|12
CSVGRQSYDYTF
TGCAGCGTTGGGAGACAGAGCTATGACTACACCTTC
>NA|TRBV4-2|NA|TRBJ1-5|16
CASSQDGQTSSQPQHF
TGTGCCAGCAGCCAAGATGGCCAGACGAGCTCTCAGCCCCAGCATTTT
>few|TRBV6-6|NA|TRBJ1-5|16
CASSQETVYSNQPQHF
TGTGCCAGCAGCCAAGAGACGGTTTATAGCAATCAGCCCCAGCATTTT
>NA|TRBV28|NA|TRBJ1-5|11
CASSDHQPQHF
TGTGCCAGCAGTGATCATCAGCCCCAGCATTTT
>NA|TRBV7-8|NA|TRBJ2-7|14
CASSLNVRSGEQYF
TGTGCCAGCAGCTTAAATGTACGTAGCGGAGAGCAGTACTTC
>NA|TRBV2|TRBD1|TRBJ2-1|15
CASSLTGGFYNEQFF
TGTGCCAGCAGCCTGACAGGGGGGTTCTACAATGAGCAGTTCTTC
>NA|TRBV10-3|TRBD1|TRBJ2-5|14
CAISELGQQETQYF
TGTGCCATCAGTGAGTTGGGACAGCAAGAGACCCAGTACTTC
>NA|TRBV29-1|NA|TRBJ2-1|12
CSVKGEAPEQFF
TGCAGCGTTAAAGGGGAAGCACCCGAGCAGTTCTTC
>NA|TRBV5-1|NA|TRBJ2-2|15
CASSWVVVSTGELFF
TGCGCCAGCAGCTGGGTTGTGGTCTCCACCGGGGAGCTGTTTTTT
>NA|TRBV7-9|NA|TRBJ2-5|13
CASSGRSRETQYF
TGTGCCAGCAGCGGCCGCAGTCGGGAGACCCAGTACTTC
>NA|TRBV6-2/TRBV6-3|NA|TRBJ2-1|11
CASSYLREQFF
TGTGCCAGCAGTTACCTCCGGGAGCAGTTCTTC
>NA|TRBV10-3|TRBD2|TRBJ2-3|14
CAIRESSGTNTQYF
TGTGCCATCAGGGAGTCGAGCGGGACGAATACGCAGTATTTT